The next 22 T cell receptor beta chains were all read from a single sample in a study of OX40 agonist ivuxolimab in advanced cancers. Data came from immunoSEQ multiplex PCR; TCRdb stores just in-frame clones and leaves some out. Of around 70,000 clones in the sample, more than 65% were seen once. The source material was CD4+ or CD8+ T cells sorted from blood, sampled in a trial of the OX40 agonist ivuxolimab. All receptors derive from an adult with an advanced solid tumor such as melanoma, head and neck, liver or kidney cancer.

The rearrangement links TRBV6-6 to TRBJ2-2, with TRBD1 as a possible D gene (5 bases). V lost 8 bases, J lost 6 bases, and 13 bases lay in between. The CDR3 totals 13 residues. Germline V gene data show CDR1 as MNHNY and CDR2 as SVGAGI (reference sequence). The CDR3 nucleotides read TGTGCCAGCTTGGGGCAGCCTCCCGGGGAGCTGTTTTTT. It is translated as CASLGQPPGELFF.

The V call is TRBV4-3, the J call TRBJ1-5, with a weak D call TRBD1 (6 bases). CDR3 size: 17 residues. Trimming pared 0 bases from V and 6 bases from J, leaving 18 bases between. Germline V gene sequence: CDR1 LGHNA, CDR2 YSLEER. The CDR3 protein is CASSQDQFAGGGQPQHF. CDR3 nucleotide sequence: TGCGCCAGCAGCCAAGATCAGTTTGCGGGGGGCGGTCAGCCCCAGCATTTT.

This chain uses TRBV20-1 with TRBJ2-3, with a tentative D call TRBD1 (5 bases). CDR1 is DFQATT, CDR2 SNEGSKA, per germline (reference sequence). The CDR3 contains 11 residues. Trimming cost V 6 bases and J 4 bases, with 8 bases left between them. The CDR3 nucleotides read TGCAGTGCCCAGGGTTCAGATACGCAGTATTTT. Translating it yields CSAQGSDTQYF.

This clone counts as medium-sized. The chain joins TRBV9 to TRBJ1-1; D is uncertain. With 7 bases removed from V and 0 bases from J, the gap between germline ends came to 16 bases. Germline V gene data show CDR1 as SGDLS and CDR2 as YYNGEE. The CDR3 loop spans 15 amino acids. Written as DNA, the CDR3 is TGTGCCAGCGCTCAGGCGGGCAGCCTGAACACTGAAGCTTTCTTT. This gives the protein CASAQAGSLNTEAFF.

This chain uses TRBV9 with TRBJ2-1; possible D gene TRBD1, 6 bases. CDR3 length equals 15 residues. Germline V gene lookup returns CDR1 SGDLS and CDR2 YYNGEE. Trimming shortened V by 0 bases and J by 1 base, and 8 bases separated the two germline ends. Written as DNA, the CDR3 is TGTGCCAGCAGCGTAGCAGGGGCATCCTACAATGAGCAGTTCTTC. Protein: CASSVAGASYNEQFF.

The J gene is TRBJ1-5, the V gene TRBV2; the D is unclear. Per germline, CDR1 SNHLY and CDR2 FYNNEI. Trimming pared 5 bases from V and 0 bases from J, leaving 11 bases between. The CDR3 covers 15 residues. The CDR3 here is CASSKGPHSNQPQHF. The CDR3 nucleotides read TGTGCCAGCAGTAAGGGTCCTCATAGCAATCAGCCCCAGCATTTT.

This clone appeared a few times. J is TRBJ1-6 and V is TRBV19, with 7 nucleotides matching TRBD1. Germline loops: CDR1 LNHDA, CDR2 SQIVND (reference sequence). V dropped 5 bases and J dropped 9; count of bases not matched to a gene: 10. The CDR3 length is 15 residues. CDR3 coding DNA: TGTGCCAGTAGTCCCCGTTCGCGGGACAGTTCACCCCTCCACTTT. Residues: CASSPRSRDSSPLHF. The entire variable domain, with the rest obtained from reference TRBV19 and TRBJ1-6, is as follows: DGGITQSPKYLFRKEGQNVTLSCEQNLNHDAMYWYRQDPGQGLRLIYYSQIVNDFQKGDIAEGYSVSREKKESFPLTVTSAQKNPTAFYLCASSPRSRDSSPLHFGNGTRLTVT.

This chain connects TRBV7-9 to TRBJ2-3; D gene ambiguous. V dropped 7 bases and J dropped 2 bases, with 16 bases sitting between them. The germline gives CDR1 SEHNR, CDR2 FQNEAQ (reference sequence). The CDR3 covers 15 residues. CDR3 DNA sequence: TGTGCCAGCACCAGAAGCTTGGAGTACACAGATACGCAGTATTTT. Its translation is CASTRSLEYTDTQYF.

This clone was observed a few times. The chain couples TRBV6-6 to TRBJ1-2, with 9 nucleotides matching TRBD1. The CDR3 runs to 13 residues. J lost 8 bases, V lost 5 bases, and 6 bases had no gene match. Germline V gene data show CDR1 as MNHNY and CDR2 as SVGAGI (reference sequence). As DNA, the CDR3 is TGTGCCAGCAGTCGGGACAGGGTGGGCGGCTACACCTTC. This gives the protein CASSRDRVGGYTF.

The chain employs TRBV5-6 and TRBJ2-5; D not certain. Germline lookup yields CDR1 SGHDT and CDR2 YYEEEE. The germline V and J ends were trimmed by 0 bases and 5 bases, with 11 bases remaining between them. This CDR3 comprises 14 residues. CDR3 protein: CASSLGAARETQYF. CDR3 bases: TGTGCCAGCAGCTTGGGAGCTGCAAGGGAGACCCAGTACTTC. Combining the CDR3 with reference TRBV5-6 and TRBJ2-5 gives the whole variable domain DAGVTQSPTHLIKTRGQQVTLRCSPKSGHDTVSWYQQALGQGPQFIFQYYEEEERQRGNFPDRFSGHQFPNYSSELNVNALLLGDSALYLCASSLGAARETQYFGPGTRLLVL.

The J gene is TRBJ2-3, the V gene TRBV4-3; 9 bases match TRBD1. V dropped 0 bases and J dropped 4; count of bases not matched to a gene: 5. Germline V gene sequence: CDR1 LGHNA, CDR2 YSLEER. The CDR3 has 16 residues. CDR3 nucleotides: TGCGCCAGCAGCCAAGATCACAGGGGGCTCGCAGATACGCAGTATTTT. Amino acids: CASSQDHRGLADTQYF.

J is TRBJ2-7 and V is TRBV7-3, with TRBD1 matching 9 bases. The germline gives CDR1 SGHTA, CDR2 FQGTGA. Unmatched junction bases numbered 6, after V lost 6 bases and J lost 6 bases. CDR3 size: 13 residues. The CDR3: CASSRDRAGEQYF. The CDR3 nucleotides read TGTGCCAGCAGTAGGGACAGGGCTGGCGAGCAGTACTTC.

DNA for the CDR3: TGTGCCAGCAGTTACCCGCGCCAGGGAGGAGAGACCCAGTACTTC. It is translated as CASSYPRQGGETQYF. The genes are TRBV6-6 and TRBJ2-5; TRBD2 might be the D (6 bases). This CDR3 contains 15 residues. V gave up 2 bases and J gave up 4 bases, with 14 bases separating them. CDR1 and CDR2 from the germline V gene are MNHNY and SVGAGI (reference sequence).

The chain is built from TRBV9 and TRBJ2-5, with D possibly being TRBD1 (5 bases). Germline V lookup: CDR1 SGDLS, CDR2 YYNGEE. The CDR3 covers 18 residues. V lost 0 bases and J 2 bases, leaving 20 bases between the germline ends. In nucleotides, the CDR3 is TGTGCCAGCAGCGTAGGTACCCTTCCAGGGCTGAGTCAAGAGACCCAGTACTTC. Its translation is CASSVGTLPGLSQETQYF.

CDR3 residues: CASSGRVNTEAFF. DNA of the CDR3: TGTGCCAGCAGCGGCAGGGTTAACACTGAAGCTTTCTTT. The chain has TRBV7-2 and TRBJ1-1, with D possibly matching TRBD1 (5 bases). V was cut by 5 bases and J by 2 bases, with 9 bases left in between. Germline V CDR1 and CDR2: SGHTA, FQGNSA. This CDR3 contains 13 residues.

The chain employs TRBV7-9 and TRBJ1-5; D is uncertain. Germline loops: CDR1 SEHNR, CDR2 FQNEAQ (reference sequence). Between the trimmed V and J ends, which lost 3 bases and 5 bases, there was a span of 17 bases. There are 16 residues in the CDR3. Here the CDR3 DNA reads TGTGCCAGCAGCTTTCACCGGGGTGTTTGGGATCAGCCCCAGCATTTT. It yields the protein CASSFHRGVWDQPQHF.

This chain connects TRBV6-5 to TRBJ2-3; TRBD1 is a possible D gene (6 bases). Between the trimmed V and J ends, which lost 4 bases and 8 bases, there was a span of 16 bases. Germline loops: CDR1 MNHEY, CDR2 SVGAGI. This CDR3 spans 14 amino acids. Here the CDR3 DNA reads TGTGCCAGCAGTTCCTACCGTACAGGGCGTACGCAGTATTTT. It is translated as CASSSYRTGRTQYF.

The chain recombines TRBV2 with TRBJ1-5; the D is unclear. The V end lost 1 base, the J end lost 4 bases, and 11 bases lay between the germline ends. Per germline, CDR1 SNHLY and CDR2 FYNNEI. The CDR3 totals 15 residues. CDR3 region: CASSEELNRNQPQHF. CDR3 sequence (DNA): TGTGCCAGCAGTGAAGAACTCAATAGGAATCAGCCCCAGCATTTT.

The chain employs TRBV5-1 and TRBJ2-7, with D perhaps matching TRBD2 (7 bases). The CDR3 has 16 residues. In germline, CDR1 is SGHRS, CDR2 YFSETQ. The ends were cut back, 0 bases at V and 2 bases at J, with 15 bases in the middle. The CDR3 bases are TGCGCCAGCAGCTTGGATCCCGGGGGGCTAACCTACGAGCAGTACTTC. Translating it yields CASSLDPGGLTYEQYF.

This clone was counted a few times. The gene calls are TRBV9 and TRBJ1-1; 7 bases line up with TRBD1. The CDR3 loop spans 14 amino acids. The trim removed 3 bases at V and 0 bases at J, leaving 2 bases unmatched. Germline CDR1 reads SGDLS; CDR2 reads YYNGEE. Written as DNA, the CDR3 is TGTGCCAGCAGCGAGGGGGCCCTGAACACTGAAGCTTTCTTT. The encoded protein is CASSEGALNTEAFF.

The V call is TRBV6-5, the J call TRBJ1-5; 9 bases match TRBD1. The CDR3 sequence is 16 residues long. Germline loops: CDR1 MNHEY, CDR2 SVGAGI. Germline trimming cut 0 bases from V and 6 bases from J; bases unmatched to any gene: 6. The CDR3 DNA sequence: TGTGCCAGCAGTTACTCCCTACAGGGGGCAGCTCAGCCCCAGCATTTT. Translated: CASSYSLQGAAQPQHF.

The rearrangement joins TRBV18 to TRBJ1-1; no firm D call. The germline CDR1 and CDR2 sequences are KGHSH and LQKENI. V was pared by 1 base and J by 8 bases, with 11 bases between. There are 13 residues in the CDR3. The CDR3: CASSPRREKEAFF. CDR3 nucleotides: TGTGCCAGCTCACCACGGAGAGAGAAGGAAGCTTTCTTT.